This entry features one T cell receptor (beta chain) sequence. What it recognizes is unknown. The multiple sclerosis controls comprised treatment-naive patients whose relapsing-remitting disease was stable or active. This sample is part of a study of CD8 T cells in Susac syndrome. Reverse transcription of roughly 0.45 to 1 ug RNA was carried out with random hexamers. MiXCR, run by TCRdb on the immunoSEQ multiplex PCR reads, gives a single entry per CDR3 protein. The sample records approximately 200,000 distinct CDR3 sequences, about 90% being singletons. Notes on the study in general: As acknowledged by the study, its TCR sequencing and HLA analysis included a relatively small number of individuals.

The V gene lost 0 bases and the J gene lost 3 bases, with 13 bases spanning the gap. Germline V gene sequence: CDR1 SGDLS, CDR2 YYNGEE. This CDR3 contains 15 residues. The sequencing sample was made of CD8+ T cells from PBMCs. The clonotype comes from a human donor with multiple sclerosis. The chain carries TRBV9 and TRBJ2-7; TRBD1 or TRBD2 may be the D gene (5 bases each). CDR3 coding DNA: TGTGCCAGCAGCGTAGGGTTGGGACCGGGCTACGAGCAGTACTTC. Protein sequence: CASSVGLGPGYEQYF.